The rows below give T cell receptor beta chains drawn from one sample of a study of response to subunit inactivated influenza vaccine. TCRdb redid the calling of the RT-PCR reads with MiXCR, one entry per CDR3 protein. This sample has around 200,000 distinct CDR3 sequences, with approximately 12% found just once. This sample also appeared in a second study, on T cells expressing NK-cell markers.

The specimen comprised CD8+ T cells sorted from PBMCs, sampled roughly 13 days after vaccination. All receptors derive from a man between 45 and 60 years old who received an inactivated influenza vaccine. Each CDR3 is given with its conserved first and last residue. D genes are given only for firm matches. Rows may omit the clone size; those that give it use once, few, many or a size class.

abundance: -; d_gene: TRBD1; j_gene: TRBJ2-3; v_gene: TRBV12-3/TRBV12-4; CDR3aa: CASSTQGATDTQYF; CDR3nt: TGTGCCAGCAGTACACAGGGGGCCACAGATACGCAGTATTTT
abundance: many; d_gene: -; j_gene: TRBJ2-7; v_gene: TRBV20-1; CDR3aa: CSGWGTGLEQYF; CDR3nt: TGCAGTGGCTGGGGTACAGGACTCGAGCAGTACTTC
abundance: few; d_gene: -; j_gene: TRBJ2-3; v_gene: TRBV12-3/TRBV12-4; CDR3aa: CASSLGWQGVTDTQYF; CDR3nt: TGTGCCAGCAGTCTCGGGTGGCAAGGGGTTACAGATACGCAGTATTTT
abundance: -; d_gene: -; j_gene: TRBJ2-7; v_gene: TRBV9; CDR3aa: CASSPSGGIGYEQYF; CDR3nt: TGTGCCAGCAGCCCCTCGGGCGGGATAGGTTACGAGCAGTACTTC
abundance: many; d_gene: -; j_gene: TRBJ2-7; v_gene: TRBV29-1; CDR3aa: CSVEGVIRGHIYEQYF; CDR3nt: TGCAGCGTTGAAGGGGTCATCAGGGGCCACATCTACGAGCAGTACTTC
abundance: many; d_gene: TRBD1; j_gene: TRBJ2-6; v_gene: TRBV5-6; CDR3aa: CASSRDRGFSGANVLTF; CDR3nt: TGTGCCAGCAGCCGGGACAGGGGATTCTCTGGGGCCAACGTCCTGACTTTC
abundance: -; d_gene: -; j_gene: TRBJ2-2; v_gene: TRBV7-6; CDR3aa: CASSLFPEGAGELFF; CDR3nt: TGTGCCAGCAGCTTATTTCCTGAAGGGGCCGGGGAGCTGTTTTTT
abundance: many; d_gene: TRBD1; j_gene: TRBJ1-5; v_gene: TRBV6-1; CDR3aa: CASSPWTGRTQPQHF; CDR3nt: TGTGCCAGCAGCCCATGGACAGGGCGTACTCAGCCCCAGCATTTT
abundance: many; d_gene: -; j_gene: TRBJ2-7; v_gene: TRBV15; CDR3aa: CATSTGDHYEQYF; CDR3nt: TGTGCCACCAGCACTGGGGACCACTACGAGCAGTACTTC
abundance: -; d_gene: -; j_gene: TRBJ1-2; v_gene: TRBV21-1; CDR3aa: CASHAQSGAGPYGYTF; CDR3nt: TGTGCCAGTCACGCACAATCGGGAGCCGGACCCTATGGCTACACCTTC
abundance: few; d_gene: -; j_gene: TRBJ2-7; v_gene: TRBV28; CDR3aa: CASSLSRDNSYEQYF; CDR3nt: TGTGCCAGCAGTTTAAGTAGGGACAACTCCTACGAGCAGTACTTC
abundance: few; d_gene: -; j_gene: TRBJ1-1; v_gene: TRBV12-3/TRBV12-4; CDR3aa: CASRVQGTNTEAFF; CDR3nt: TGTGCCAGCAGGGTGCAGGGAACGAACACTGAAGCTTTCTTT
abundance: few; d_gene: TRBD1; j_gene: TRBJ1-3; v_gene: TRBV12-3/TRBV12-4; CDR3aa: CASSLTGTGNTIYF; CDR3nt: TGTGCCAGCAGTTTGACAGGGACTGGAAACACCATATATTTT
abundance: many; d_gene: -; j_gene: TRBJ2-3; v_gene: TRBV5-6; CDR3aa: CASTQELAGPTDTQYF; CDR3nt: TGTGCCAGCACCCAAGAGTTGGCGGGTCCCACAGATACGCAGTATTTT
abundance: few; d_gene: -; j_gene: TRBJ2-5; v_gene: TRBV7-8; CDR3aa: CASSLASAGPQETQYF; CDR3nt: TGTGCCAGCAGCTTAGCTTCGGCAGGGCCCCAAGAGACCCAGTACTTC
abundance: -; d_gene: -; j_gene: TRBJ1-4; v_gene: TRBV27; CDR3aa: CASSITAGGEKLFF; CDR3nt: TGTGCCAGCAGTATTACGGCGGGAGGTGAAAAACTGTTTTTT
abundance: few; d_gene: TRBD2; j_gene: TRBJ2-1; v_gene: TRBV27; CDR3aa: CASTSGTSYNEQFF; CDR3nt: TGTGCCAGCACATCCGGGACTAGCTACAATGAGCAGTTCTTC
abundance: -; d_gene: -; j_gene: TRBJ2-3; v_gene: TRBV5-6; CDR3aa: CASSLGVSTDTQYF; CDR3nt: TGTGCCAGCAGCTTGGGGGTGAGCACAGATACGCAGTATTTT
abundance: -; d_gene: TRBD2; j_gene: TRBJ2-1; v_gene: TRBV6-2/TRBV6-3; CDR3aa: CASSYLGTSYNEQFF; CDR3nt: TGTGCCAGCAGCTACCTAGGGACTAGCTACAATGAGCAGTTCTTC
abundance: -; d_gene: TRBD2; j_gene: TRBJ2-7; v_gene: TRBV7-2; CDR3aa: CASSFLREEPDEQYF; CDR3nt: TGTGCCAGCAGCTTTTTGCGGGAGGAACCCGACGAGCAGTACTTC
abundance: few; d_gene: -; j_gene: TRBJ2-1; v_gene: TRBV9; CDR3aa: CASSPTGLEYPFF; CDR3nt: TGTGCCAGCAGCCCAACGGGTTTGGAGTATCCCTTCTTC
abundance: few; d_gene: -; j_gene: TRBJ2-5; v_gene: TRBV21-1; CDR3aa: CASSKSRMSRAEETQYF; CDR3nt: TGTGCCAGCAGCAAATCGAGGATGTCGAGGGCAGAGGAGACCCAGTACTTC
abundance: few; d_gene: -; j_gene: TRBJ1-1; v_gene: TRBV20-1; CDR3aa: CSARWGNTEAFF; CDR3nt: TGCAGTGCTAGATGGGGGAACACTGAAGCTTTCTTT
abundance: few; d_gene: -; j_gene: TRBJ2-7; v_gene: TRBV7-6; CDR3aa: CASSLAQGPGGNYEQYF; CDR3nt: TGTGCCAGCAGCTTAGCGCAGGGACCGGGTGGAAACTACGAGCAGTACTTC
abundance: -; d_gene: -; j_gene: TRBJ2-2; v_gene: TRBV28; CDR3aa: CASRTGANTGELFF; CDR3nt: TGTGCCAGCAGGACCGGGGCGAACACCGGGGAGCTGTTTTTT
abundance: -; d_gene: TRBD2; j_gene: TRBJ2-7; v_gene: TRBV6-2/TRBV6-3; CDR3aa: CASSYIGGAYEQYF; CDR3nt: TGTGCCAGCAGTTACATTGGGGGGGCCTACGAGCAGTACTTC
abundance: -; d_gene: -; j_gene: TRBJ1-5; v_gene: TRBV2; CDR3aa: CASSEWNQPQHF; CDR3nt: TGTGCCAGCAGTGAGTGGAATCAGCCCCAGCATTTT
abundance: -; d_gene: -; j_gene: TRBJ1-1; v_gene: TRBV19; CDR3aa: CASRLGTEAFF; CDR3nt: TGTGCCAGTAGATTGGGGACTGAAGCTTTCTTT
abundance: few; d_gene: TRBD1; j_gene: TRBJ2-2; v_gene: TRBV29-1; CDR3aa: CSVEDPDRVTGELFF; CDR3nt: TGCAGCGTTGAAGACCCCGACAGGGTCACCGGGGAGCTGTTTTTT
abundance: few; d_gene: -; j_gene: TRBJ2-1; v_gene: TRBV6-2/TRBV6-3; CDR3aa: CASSYRGNEQFF; CDR3nt: TGTGCCAGCAGTTACCGGGGCAATGAGCAGTTCTTC